The present T cell receptor beta chain was sequenced within a study of T-cell reconstitution after alpha-beta-depleted transplantation in children. The TCRbeta library incorporated unique molecular identifiers. TCRdb independently ran MiXCR on the PCR reads; one entry per CDR3 protein. The data contain 350,000 to 450,000 distinct CDR3 sequences, about an eighth of them singletons. The V and J ends lost 4 bases and 0 bases respectively, with 9 bases between them. Germline CDR1 reads PRHDT; CDR2 reads FYEKMQ (reference sequence). CDR3 size: 14 residues. This clonotype was found a few times. The source is a human donor who donated a stem cell graft to a child with Fanconi anemia. The V gene is TRBV13, the J gene TRBJ1-1; perhaps TRBD1 as D (6 bases). The sample consisted of PBMCs, taken from the stem cell graft. The CDR3 spells CASSSDSLNTEAFF. The CDR3, as DNA: TGTGCCAGCAGCTCGGACAGTTTGAACACTGAAGCTTTCTTT. The full variable domain, its missing parts supplied by reference TRBV13 and TRBJ1-1, is AAGVIQSPRHLIKEKRETATLKCYPIPRHDTVYWYQQGPGQDPQFLISFYEKMQSDKGSIPDRFSAQQFSDYHSELNMSSLELGDSALYFCASSSDSLNTEAFFGQGTRLTVV.